A single sample is the source of the 2 T cell receptor beta chains below, sequenced in a study of OX40 agonist ivuxolimab in advanced cancers. Here immunoSEQ multiplex PCR was the method, and the copy in TCRdb shows in-frame clones only, minus some. The table has some 15,000 clones, approximately 77% seen once. Sequenced material: CD4+ or CD8+ T cells sorted from blood, taken in a trial of the OX40 agonist ivuxolimab. The receptors come from an adult with an advanced solid tumor such as melanoma, head and neck, liver or kidney cancer.

This chain connects TRBV4-3 to TRBJ1-1; maybe TRBD1 (5 bases). Germline V lookup: CDR1 LGHNA, CDR2 YSLEER. Trimming took off 4 bases at V and 1 base at J, with 13 bases between the two ends. The CDR3 totals 15 residues. The chain's CDR3 is CASSLSRGPNTEAFF. CDR3 bases: TGCGCCAGCAGCCTAAGTAGGGGCCCGAACACTGAAGCTTTCTTT.

The rearrangement uses TRBV4-3 and TRBJ1-1, with D tentatively TRBD1 (6 bases). CDR1 and CDR2 (germline): LGHNA, YSLEER. This CDR3 has 17 amino acids. Trimming pared 0 bases from V and 4 bases from J, leaving 18 bases between. The CDR3 DNA reads as TGCGCCAGCAGCCAAGAGCAAGGTGTCGGGGGCGTCACTGAAGCTTTCTTT. This sequence encodes CASSQEQGVGGVTEAFF.